The 5 T cell receptor beta chains in this list originate from one sample, sequenced in a study of control samples from healthy donors and cancer patients. The method was immunoSEQ multiplex PCR; TCRdb's version includes in-frame clones alone and lacks a portion of them. The sample has over 150,000 clones, around 90% seen once. The sequenced sample consisted of blood. These receptors were taken from a woman aged 50 to 60 in good health.

The rearrangement joins TRBV18 to TRBJ1-1; 8 bases match TRBD1. The junction had 5 bases not matched to a gene; V was cut back by 2 bases and J by 0 bases. This CDR3 has 16 residues. Germline assignment: CDR1 KGHSH and CDR2 LQKENI. CDR3 nucleotides: TGTGCCAGCTCACCAAGACAGGGGCTAATGAACACTGAAGCTTTCTTT. Translating gives CASSPRQGLMNTEAFF.

The chain employs TRBV20-1 and TRBJ2-3; 12 nucleotides agree with TRBD2. The V gene's germline CDR1 is DFQATT and CDR2 SNEGSKA (reference sequence). With V trimmed by 3 bases and J by 0 bases, 10 bases remained unmatched. CDR3 size: 18 residues. The CDR3 here is CSASLLAGGLGSTDTQYF. DNA of the CDR3: TGCAGTGCTAGTCTCCTAGCGGGGGGGCTCGGTAGCACAGATACGCAGTATTTT.

CDR3 protein: CASSDRGREQFF. CDR3 DNA sequence: TGTGCCAGCAGTGACAGAGGGAGAGAGCAGTTCTTC. V usage is TRBV6-2 or TRBV6-3 and J usage is TRBJ2-1; either TRBD1 or TRBD2 may fit D (5 bases each). The V end was cut by 5 bases, the J end by 10 bases, with 12 bases between. The CDR3 covers 12 residues. CDR1 and CDR2 from the germline V gene are MNHEY and SVGEGT.

The V and J genes are TRBV7-8 and TRBJ2-5; D is possibly TRBD2 (5 bases). Trimming shortened V by 4 bases and J by 5 bases, and 17 bases separated the two germline ends. The CDR3 spans 15 residues. Germline lookup yields CDR1 SGHVS and CDR2 FQNEAQ. CDR3 nucleotide sequence: TGTGCCAGCAGCTCCCCTGGGCTCACGGGGGAGACCCAGTACTTC. It yields the protein CASSSPGLTGETQYF.

The chain links TRBV5-1 to TRBJ2-5, with D uncertain. This CDR3 region has 12 residues. Trimming took off 2 bases at V and 3 bases at J, with 5 bases between the two ends. Germline V gives CDR1 SGHRS, CDR2 YFSETQ. CDR3 in DNA: TGCGCCAGCAGCTTCAGTGAAGAGACCCAGTACTTC. Translating gives CASSFSEETQYF.